Each of the 32 T cell receptor beta chains below was sequenced from the same sample in a study of PD-L1 blockade in urothelial cancer (TCRdb year 2017). In light of the paper, this sample's time point label describes: pretreatment peripheral blood. Libraries were built with the immunoSEQ multiplex PCR assay. The immuneACCESS repertoire file appears here via TCRdb, limited to in-frame rearrangements. These files lack a portion of the clones; in checked studies, under half of the deficit traces to unresolved V genes, and the cause of the others is not known. Counted in this sample were around 35,000 clones; 75% to 90% of them appeared once. The ten largest clones capture approximately 14% of the sample. The sequenced sample was PBMCs, obtained around atezolizumab (anti-PD-L1) treatment. The source of these receptors is a man aged 60 to 75 with urothelial cancer.

This clone was seen a few times. The rearrangement uses TRBV9 and TRBJ2-1; 10 nucleotides agree with TRBD2. Germline CDR1 and CDR2: SGDLS and YYNGEE. The CDR3 has 13 amino acids. The ends lost 4 bases at V and 7 bases at J; junction bases unmatched: 2. The CDR3 sequence: CASSLLAGNEQFF. CDR3 sequence (DNA): TGTGCCAGCAGCTTACTAGCGGGAAATGAGCAGTTCTTC.

This chain links TRBV5-4 with TRBJ2-1; D unclear. Trimming shortened V by 4 bases and J by 4 bases, and 12 bases separated the two germline ends. Germline assignment: CDR1 SGHNT and CDR2 YYREEE (reference sequence). The CDR3 is made up of 14 amino acids. The CDR3 sequence is CASSLSSGYNEQFF. The DNA for the CDR3 is TGTGCCAGCAGCCTTAGCTCGGGTTACAATGAGCAGTTCTTC. Looking up the rest from reference TRBV5-4 and TRBJ2-1 gives the full variable domain: ETGVTQSPTHLIKTRGQQVTLRCSSQSGHNTVSWYQQALGQGPQFIFQYYREEENGRGNFPPRFSGLQFPNYSSELNVNALELDDSALYLCASSLSSGYNEQFFGPGTRLTVL.

This clone was seen more than once but under ten times. The rearrangement uses TRBV11-2 and TRBJ2-6; 8 nucleotides line up with TRBD1. Trimming at V came to 5 bases and at J to 4 bases, leaving 13 bases not matched to a gene. The CDR3 is made up of 18 amino acids. From germline, CDR1 is SGHAT and CDR2 FQNNGV. The DNA of the CDR3 is TGTGCCAGCAGCCGGTGGCCAGGGGGCGCATCCGGGGCCAACGTCCTGACTTTC. Protein sequence: CASSRWPGGASGANVLTF.

This clone has a single count. J is TRBJ1-1 and V is TRBV7-8; 8 bases map to TRBD1. Germline CDR1 reads SGHVS; CDR2 reads FQNEAQ. After removal of 3 bases from V and 3 bases from J, the junction contained 3 bases not matched to a gene. The CDR3 is 14 amino acids. The CDR3 DNA reads as TGTGCCAGCAGCTTGACAGGGGAAGACACTGAAGCTTTCTTT. It translates to CASSLTGEDTEAFF.

This sequence joins TRBV6-4 and TRBJ2-1; 9 bases fit TRBD2. This CDR3 spans 15 amino acids. Germline V gene data show CDR1 as MRHNA and CDR2 as SNTAGT. With 5 bases clipped from V and 4 bases from J, the junction kept 6 bases outside the gene matches. CDR3 residues: CASSPLAGLYNEQFF. Here the CDR3 DNA reads TGTGCCAGCAGTCCCCTAGCGGGGCTATACAATGAGCAGTTCTTC.

V usage is TRBV27 and J usage is TRBJ2-4; 9 nucleotides align to TRBD1. CDR3 length: 17 amino acids. Per germline, CDR1 MNHEY and CDR2 SMNVEV (reference sequence). V lost 3 bases to trimming and J lost 2 bases; unmatched junction nucleotides: 8. In DNA, the CDR3 is TGTGCCAGCAGTTTTTCCGGGACAGGGTTCTCCAAAAACATTCAGTACTTC. It translates to CASSFSGTGFSKNIQYF.

This chain links TRBV28 with TRBJ2-5; D is possibly TRBD1 (6 bases). CDR1 MDHEN and CDR2 SYDVKM come from the germline V gene. The CDR3 consists of 14 residues. Trimming pared 5 bases from V and 4 bases from J, leaving 14 bases between. CDR3 DNA sequence: TGTGCCAGCAGTCCCCCGGGACAAGCAGAGACCCAGTACTTC. It encodes CASSPPGQAETQYF.

The genes are TRBV9 and TRBJ2-7; 9 bases line up with TRBD2. With V trimmed by 0 bases and J by 2 bases, 3 bases remained unmatched. Germline assignment: CDR1 SGDLS and CDR2 YYNGEE. The CDR3 loop spans 15 amino acids. CDR3 region: CASSVGAGGTYEQYF. CDR3 nucleotides: TGTGCCAGCAGCGTAGGTGCGGGAGGGACCTACGAGCAGTACTTC.

The V and J genes are TRBV29-1 and TRBJ2-5; perhaps TRBD1 as D (5 bases). Trimming took 4 bases from V and 3 from J, leaving 15 bases between them. CDR1 and CDR2 (germline): SQVTM, ANQGSEA. This CDR3 contains 14 residues. CDR3 loop: CSVAPARVKETQYF. The CDR3 region has the DNA TGCAGCGTTGCACCGGCCAGGGTGAAAGAGACCCAGTACTTC.

In its sample, this clone was seen once. CDR3 in amino acids: CASSVGLASGASYEQYF. In nucleotides, the CDR3 is TGTGCCAGCAGCGTGGGCCTGGCTAGCGGAGCCTCCTACGAGCAGTACTTC. The genes are TRBV9 and TRBJ2-7; 7 nucleotides align to TRBD2. Germline assignment: CDR1 SGDLS and CDR2 YYNGEE. The CDR3 has 17 residues. J lost 0 bases, V lost 2 bases, and 11 bases had no gene match.

This chain links TRBV9 with TRBJ2-2, with D tentatively TRBD2 (6 bases). Germline values: CDR1 SGDLS, CDR2 YYNGEE. The CDR3 is made up of 16 amino acids. Trimming pared 0 bases from V and 7 bases from J, leaving 16 bases between. The CDR3 protein is CASSVARTIVHGELFF. Here the CDR3 DNA reads TGTGCCAGCAGCGTAGCTCGGACTATAGTTCACGGGGAGCTGTTTTTT.

This chain connects TRBV7-3 to TRBJ2-5, with TRBD2 matching 7 bases. After removal of 3 bases from V and 3 bases from J, the junction contained 1 base not matched to a gene. CDR1 and CDR2 (germline): SGHTA, FQGTGA. This CDR3 comprises 13 residues. Here the CDR3 reads CASSFAGEETQYF. The CDR3 DNA is TGTGCCAGCAGCTTCGCGGGAGAAGAGACCCAGTACTTC. Based on the CDR3 plus reference TRBV7-3 and TRBJ2-5, the full variable domain is GAGVSQTPSNKVTEKGKYVELRCDPISGHTALYWYRQSLGQGPEFLIYFQGTGAADDSGLPNDRFFAVRPEGSVSTLKIQRTERGDSAVYLCASSFAGEETQYFGPGTRLLVL.

The gene calls are TRBV5-1 and TRBJ2-3; no definite D call. Germline V CDR1 and CDR2: SGHRS, YFSETQ. The length of the CDR3 is 16 residues. The V gene lost 4 bases and the J gene lost 0 bases, with 15 bases spanning the gap. CDR3 loop: CASSPLRVGSTDTQYF. In DNA, the CDR3 is TGCGCCAGCAGCCCCCTACGGGTCGGTAGCACAGATACGCAGTATTTT.

This clone was detected only once. This chain uses TRBV28 with TRBJ2-1; 10 positions match TRBD1. The CDR3 has 14 amino acids. J was trimmed by 10 bases and V by 5 bases; bases with no gene match: 8. Germline CDR1 is MDHEN and CDR2 is SYDVKM. The CDR3 DNA follows: TGTGCCAGCAGTACCGGGACAGGGGTGTTCGAGCAGTTCTTC. As protein: CASSTGTGVFEQFF.

J is TRBJ2-5 and V is TRBV9; D possibly corresponds to TRBD2 (6 bases). Per the germline V gene, CDR1 is SGDLS and CDR2 is YYNGEE. V was trimmed by 1 base and J by 0 bases, leaving 13 bases between them. CDR3 length: 16 amino acids. In nucleotides, the CDR3 is TGTGCCAGCAGCGTATATCTGGGAGGCAACCAAGAGACCCAGTACTTC. This encodes CASSVYLGGNQETQYF.

The rearrangement uses TRBV2 and TRBJ2-5, with 7 nucleotides matching TRBD2. Germline trimming cut 8 bases from V and 4 bases from J; bases unmatched to any gene: 10. The CDR3 is 14 amino acids. In germline, CDR1 is SNHLY, CDR2 FYNNEI. This CDR3 is CASRSGPGGETQYF. In DNA form, the CDR3 reads TGTGCCAGCCGTAGCGGGCCCGGGGGAGAGACCCAGTACTTC.

The rearrangement joins TRBV5-6 to TRBJ2-7; tentative D call: TRBD1 (5 bases). Trimming removed 2 bases from V and 5 bases from J, with 11 bases in between. Germline values: CDR1 SGHDT, CDR2 YYEEEE. The CDR3 totals 13 residues. The CDR3 coding sequence is TGTGCCAGCAGCTTTGCAGGGATGGACGAGCAGTACTTC. Its protein is CASSFAGMDEQYF.

J is TRBJ1-2 and V is TRBV4-1; 8 bases map to TRBD1. There are 16 residues in the CDR3. In germline, CDR1 is MGHRA, CDR2 YSYEKL. J was trimmed by 6 bases and V by 2 bases; bases with no gene match: 11. In DNA, the CDR3 is TGCGCCAGCAGCCAAAGACTCAGGGGGCGTCGCCATGGCTACACCTTC. It specifies CASSQRLRGRRHGYTF.

The chain uses TRBV4-3 and TRBJ2-1, with 8 bases aligning to TRBD2. Germline V CDR1 and CDR2: LGHNA, YSLEER. J gave up 8 bases and V 4 bases, and 10 bases lay outside the gene matches. The CDR3 sequence is 15 residues long. CDR3 residues: CASSPNVAGYDEQFF. The DNA for the CDR3 is TGCGCCAGCAGCCCGAATGTAGCGGGGTACGATGAGCAGTTCTTC.

As concerns this clone: A read error may account for a junction end that differs from germline. This chain connects TRBV7-7 to TRBJ2-1, with 10 bases matching TRBD2. Germline-derived CDR1 and CDR2 are SSHAT and FNYEAQ (reference sequence). The CDR3 length is 16 residues. CDR3 loop: CASSLEWTSGYNEQFF. DNA for the CDR3: TGTGCTAGCAGCTTAGAATGGACTAGCGGCTACAATGAGCAGTTCTTC.

This sequence joins TRBV29-1 and TRBJ1-1; possible D gene TRBD1, 5 bases. This CDR3 has 14 amino acids. V shed 6 bases and J shed 1 base, with 15 bases lying between them. Germline values: CDR1 SQVTM, CDR2 ANQGSEA. The CDR3 is CSVARGGGNTEAFF. CDR3 in DNA: TGCAGCGTCGCGAGGGGCGGGGGGAACACTGAAGCTTTCTTT.

The CDR3 DNA sequence: TGTGCCAGCAGCCCTCTGACTAGCGGGAGGGTCCGTGAGCAGTTCTTC. It yields the protein CASSPLTSGRVREQFF. The gene calls are TRBV27 and TRBJ2-1, with 14 positions matching TRBD2. The CDR3 covers 16 residues. V dropped 6 bases and J dropped 9; count of bases not matched to a gene: 10. From germline, CDR1 is MNHEY and CDR2 SMNVEV (reference sequence).

A note on this clone: The junction differs from germline at one of its ends, possibly a read error. The chain combines TRBV7-7 with TRBJ2-5; tentatively, D is TRBD2 (7 bases). The germline V gene has CDR1 SSHAT and CDR2 FNYEAQ (reference sequence). The CDR3 sequence is 14 residues long. The CDR3 reads CASSRFGGRETQYF. CDR3 DNA: TGTGCTAGCAGCCGATTCGGGGGGCGAGAGACCCAGTACTTC.

Only a few counts were recorded for this clone. The chain carries TRBV5-1 and TRBJ1-4, with 10 bases that match TRBD1. The CDR3 spans 16 residues. Germline CDR1 and CDR2: SGHRS and YFSETQ. V lost 3 bases, J lost 2 bases, and 4 bases stayed unmatched. The CDR3 sequence is CASSWTGGWTNEKLFF. The CDR3 bases are TGCGCCAGCAGCTGGACAGGGGGATGGACTAATGAAAAACTGTTTTTT.

The V gene is TRBV7-2, the J gene TRBJ2-1; 14 nucleotides agree with TRBD2. V was clipped by 5 bases and J by 7 bases; unmatched bases: 13. The CDR3 loop spans 18 amino acids. Per the germline V gene, CDR1 is SGHTA and CDR2 is FQGNSA. CDR3 coding DNA: TGTGCCAGCAGCACATTCACCCGGACTAGCGGGAGGATGAATGAGCAGTTCTTC. This codes for CASSTFTRTSGRMNEQFF. The full variable domain, with the rest looked up from reference TRBV7-2 and TRBJ2-1, is GAGVSQSPSNKVTEKGKDVELRCDPISGHTALYWYRQSLGQGLEFLIYFQGNSAPDKSGLPSDRFSAERTGGSVSTLTIQRTQQEDSAVYLCASSTFTRTSGRMNEQFFGPGTRLTVL.

J is TRBJ2-7 and V is TRBV7-9; D possibly corresponds to TRBD2 (5 bases). V was clipped by 3 bases and J by 2 bases, with 11 bases between them. The CDR3 spans 14 residues. Germline CDR1 reads SEHNR; CDR2 reads FQNEAQ (reference sequence). The CDR3 nucleotides read TGTGCCAGCAGCTTCATATCCGGGGCCTACGAGCAGTACTTC. This sequence encodes CASSFISGAYEQYF.

The genes are TRBV2 and TRBJ2-1; TRBD2 matches 11 bases. Germline assignment: CDR1 SNHLY and CDR2 FYNNEI. With V trimmed by 5 bases and J by 12 bases, 12 bases remained unmatched. The CDR3 totals 15 residues. CDR3 loop: CASSLRTSGLGGQFF. CDR3 nucleotides: TGTGCCAGCAGTCTTAGGACTAGCGGGCTCGGAGGGCAGTTCTTC.

V and J are TRBV5-6 and TRBJ1-2, with D possibly TRBD1 on 5 matching bases. CDR1 is SGHDT and CDR2 is YYEEEE in the germline V gene. Between the trimmed V and J ends, which lost 7 bases and 7 bases, there was a span of 11 bases. The CDR3 spans 11 residues. The CDR3 bases are TGTGCCAGCTTTGGGGGGGTTGGCTACACCTTC. This codes for CASFGGVGYTF. The variable domain in full, completed from reference TRBV5-6 and TRBJ1-2, reads DAGVTQSPTHLIKTRGQQVTLRCSPKSGHDTVSWYQQALGQGPQFIFQYYEEEERQRGNFPDRFSGHQFPNYSSELNVNALLLGDSALYLCASFGGVGYTFGSGTRLTVV.

The chain couples TRBV7-9 to TRBJ2-2; TRBD2 matches 8 bases. Germline V gene sequence: CDR1 SEHNR, CDR2 FQNEAQ (reference sequence). The ends lost 5 bases at V and 5 bases at J; junction bases unmatched: 7. The CDR3 loop spans 15 amino acids. The CDR3 spells CASSPLAGKTGELFF. The CDR3 nucleotides are TGTGCCAGCAGCCCCTTAGCGGGAAAAACCGGGGAGCTGTTTTTT.

This chain joins TRBV28 and TRBJ2-6; the match to TRBD2 covers 7 bases. Trimming removed 8 bases from V and 2 bases from J; junction bases left unmatched: 6. The germline CDR1 and CDR2 sequences are MDHEN and SYDVKM. This CDR3 region has 15 residues. CDR3 DNA: TGTGCCAGCTGGGAGGGCTTCCCTGGGGCCAACGTCCTGACTTTC. Encoded protein: CASWEGFPGANVLTF.

This clone was picked up one time. This chain links TRBV7-2 with TRBJ2-5; perhaps TRBD2 as D (5 bases). Germline loops: CDR1 SGHTA, CDR2 FQGNSA. Trimming stripped 1 base from V and 7 bases from J, with 10 bases between. CDR3 length equals 13 residues. CDR3 coding DNA: TGTGCCAGCAGCTTAGAGAACGGAGGGACCCAGTACTTC. Translated: CASSLENGGTQYF.

The chain has TRBV6-6 and TRBJ2-7; 8 nucleotides agree with TRBD2. CDR3 length: 14 residues. From germline, CDR1 is MNHNY and CDR2 SVGAGI (reference sequence). The V gene end was trimmed by 2 bases and the J gene end by 2 bases; junction bases not matched to a gene: 2. CDR3 residues: CASSYTSGPYEQYF. In DNA form, the CDR3 reads TGTGCCAGCAGTTACACTAGCGGACCCTACGAGCAGTACTTC.